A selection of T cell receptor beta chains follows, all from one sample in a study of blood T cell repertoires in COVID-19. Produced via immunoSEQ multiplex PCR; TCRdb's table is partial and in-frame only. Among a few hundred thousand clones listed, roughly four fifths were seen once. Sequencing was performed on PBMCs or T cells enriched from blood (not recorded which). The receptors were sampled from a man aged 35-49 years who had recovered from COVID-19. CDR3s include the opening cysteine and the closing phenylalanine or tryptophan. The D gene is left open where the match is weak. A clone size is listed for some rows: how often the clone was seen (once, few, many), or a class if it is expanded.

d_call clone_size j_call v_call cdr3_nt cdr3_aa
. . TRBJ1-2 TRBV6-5 TGTGCCAGCAGTTTGGGGCAATACTATGGCTACACCTTC CASSLGQYYGYTF
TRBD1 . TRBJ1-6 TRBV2 TGTGCCAGCAGCCCCGACAGGGCAACTTCACCCCTCCACTTT CASSPDRATSPLHF
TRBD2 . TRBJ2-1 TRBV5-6 TGTGCCAGCAGCTTGTCCCCGTCGTCCAGCGGGAGCTCCTACAATGAGCAGTTCTTC CASSLSPSSSGSSYNEQFF
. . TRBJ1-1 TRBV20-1 TGCAGTGCTAGTATAGGGGGAAGGGGCACTGAAGCTTTCTTT CSASIGGRGTEAFF
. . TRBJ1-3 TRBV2 TGTGCCAGCAGTCCACTCTGGGGAAACACCATATATTTT CASSPLWGNTIYF
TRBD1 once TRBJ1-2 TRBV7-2 TGTGCCAGCAGCCCAAGGACAGGGGGCAGCTATGGCTACACCTTC CASSPRTGGSYGYTF
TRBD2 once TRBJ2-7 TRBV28 TGTGCCAGCAGTTTAATAATAGTATTTGGCGGGGGAAGCTCCTACGAGCAGTACTTC CASSLIIVFGGGSSYEQYF
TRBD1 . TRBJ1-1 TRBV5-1 TGCGCCAGCAGCACCGGGACAGGGGGTCGGGGGACTGAAGCTTTCTTT CASSTGTGGRGTEAFF
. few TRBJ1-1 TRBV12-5 TGTGCTAGTGGTTTGGACCGACTGACGAACACTGAAGCTTTCTTT CASGLDRLTNTEAFF
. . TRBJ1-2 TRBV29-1 TGCAGCGTACAGGGATCGTATGGCTACACCTTC CSVQGSYGYTF
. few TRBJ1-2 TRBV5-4 TGTGCCAGCAGCTTGGACGGGGTAGGAAGCTACACCTTC CASSLDGVGSYTF
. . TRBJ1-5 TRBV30 TGTGCCTGGAGTGCTCGCCCCACGGGGAGCAATCAGCCCCAGCATTTT CAWSARPTGSNQPQHF
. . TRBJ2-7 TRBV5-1 TGCGCCAGCAGCGCGGGACCCGGCACCTACGAGCAGTACTTC CASSAGPGTYEQYF
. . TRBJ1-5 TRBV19 TGTGCCAGTACCCTTAGAGGCGTCAATCAGCCCCAGCATTTT CASTLRGVNQPQHF
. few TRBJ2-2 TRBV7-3 TGTGCCAGCAGCTGGGCGGGGGCTTCCACCGGGGAGCTGTTTTTT CASSWAGASTGELFF
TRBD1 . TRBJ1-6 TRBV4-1 TGCGCCAGCAGCCAACCGGGACAGGGGGGGGGTCGCCTCCACTTT CASSQPGQGGGRLHF
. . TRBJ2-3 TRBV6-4 TGTGCCAGCAGTGATGAGGGGGATGAAGATACGCAGTATTTT CASSDEGDEDTQYF